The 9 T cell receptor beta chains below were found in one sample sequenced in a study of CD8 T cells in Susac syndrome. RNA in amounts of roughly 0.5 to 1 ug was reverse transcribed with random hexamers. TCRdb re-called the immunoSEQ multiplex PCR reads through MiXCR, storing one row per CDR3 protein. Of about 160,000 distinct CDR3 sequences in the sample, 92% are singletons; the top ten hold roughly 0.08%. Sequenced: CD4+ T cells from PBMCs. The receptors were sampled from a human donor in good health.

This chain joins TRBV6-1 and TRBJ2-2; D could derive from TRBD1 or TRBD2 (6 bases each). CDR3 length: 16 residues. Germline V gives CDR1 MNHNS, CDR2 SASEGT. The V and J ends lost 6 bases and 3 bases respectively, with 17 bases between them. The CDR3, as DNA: TGTGCCAGCAGGGGGGGCGGGGCGGTGGACACCGGGGAGCTGTTTTTT. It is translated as CASRGGGAVDTGELFF.

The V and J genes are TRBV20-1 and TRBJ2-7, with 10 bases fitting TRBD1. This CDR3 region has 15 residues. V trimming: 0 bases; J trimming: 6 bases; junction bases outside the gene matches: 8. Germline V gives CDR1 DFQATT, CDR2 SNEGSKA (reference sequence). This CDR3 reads CSARDRRQGASEQYF. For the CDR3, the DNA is TGCAGTGCTAGAGATCGGAGACAGGGGGCGTCCGAGCAGTACTTC.

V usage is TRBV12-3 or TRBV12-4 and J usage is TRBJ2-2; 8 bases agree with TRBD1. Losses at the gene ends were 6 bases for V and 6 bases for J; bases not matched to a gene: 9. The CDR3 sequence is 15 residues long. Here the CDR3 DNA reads TGTGCCAGCAGCCCCGGGACAGGACGTGCCGGGGAGCTGTTTTTT. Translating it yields CASSPGTGRAGELFF.

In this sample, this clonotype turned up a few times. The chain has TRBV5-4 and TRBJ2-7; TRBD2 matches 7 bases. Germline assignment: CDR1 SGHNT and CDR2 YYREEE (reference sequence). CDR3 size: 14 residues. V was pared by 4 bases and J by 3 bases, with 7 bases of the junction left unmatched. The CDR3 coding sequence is TGTGCCAGCAGCCCGGGCGGGAGAGGCTACGAGCAGTACTTC. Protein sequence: CASSPGGRGYEQYF.

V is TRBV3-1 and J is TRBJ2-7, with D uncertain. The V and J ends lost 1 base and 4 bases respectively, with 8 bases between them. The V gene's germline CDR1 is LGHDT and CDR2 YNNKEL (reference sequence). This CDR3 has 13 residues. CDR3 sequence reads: CASSQGAAYEQYF. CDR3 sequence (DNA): TGTGCCAGCAGCCAAGGGGCGGCGTACGAGCAGTACTTC.

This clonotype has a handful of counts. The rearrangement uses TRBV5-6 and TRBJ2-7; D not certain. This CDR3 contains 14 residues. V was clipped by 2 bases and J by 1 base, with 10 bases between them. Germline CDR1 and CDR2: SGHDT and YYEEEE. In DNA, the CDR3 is TGTGCCAGCAGCTTAGGTTTCATTTCCTACGAGCAGTACTTC. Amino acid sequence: CASSLGFISYEQYF.

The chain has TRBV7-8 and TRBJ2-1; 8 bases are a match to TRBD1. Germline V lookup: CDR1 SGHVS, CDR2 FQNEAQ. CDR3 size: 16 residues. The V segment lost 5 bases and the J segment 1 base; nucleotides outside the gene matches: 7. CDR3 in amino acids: CASSPGQAGSYNEQFF. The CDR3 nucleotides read TGTGCCAGCAGCCCGGGACAGGCCGGATCCTACAATGAGCAGTTCTTC.

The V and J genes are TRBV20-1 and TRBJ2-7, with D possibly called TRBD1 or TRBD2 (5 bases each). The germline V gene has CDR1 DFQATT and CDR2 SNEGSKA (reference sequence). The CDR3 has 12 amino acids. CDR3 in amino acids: CIAWGSSYEQYF. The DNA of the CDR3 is TGCATAGCCTGGGGGTCATCCTACGAGCAGTACTTC.

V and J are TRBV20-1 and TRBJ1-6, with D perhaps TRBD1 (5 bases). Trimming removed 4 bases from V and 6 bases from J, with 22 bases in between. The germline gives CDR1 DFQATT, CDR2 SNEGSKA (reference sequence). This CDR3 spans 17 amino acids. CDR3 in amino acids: CSATRQGEGKTNSPLHF. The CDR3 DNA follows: TGCAGTGCTACTAGACAAGGGGAAGGCAAGACTAATTCACCCCTCCACTTT.